This T cell receptor beta chain was sequenced during a study of early T cells in non-severe SARS-CoV-2 infection. This clonotype occurred a few times. Unique molecular identifiers tagged individual cDNA molecules. TCRdb re-analysed the 5' RACE reads in MiXCR, keeping a single row per CDR3 protein. The sample gives under 85,000 distinct CDR3 sequences, over 10% of which show up once; 5.5% to 6% is in the top ten. This clonotype originated in an adult who was a healthcare worker with PCR-confirmed SARS-CoV-2 infection or an uninfected control (not recorded which). Sample: whole blood, taken at baseline.

The CDR3 DNA sequence: TGTGCCTGGAGGGCGTGGGGGAGCACAGATACGCAGTATTTT. This gives the protein CAWRAWGSTDTQYF. This chain connects TRBV30 to TRBJ2-3, with D perhaps being TRBD1 or TRBD2 (5 bases each). Trimming stripped 3 bases from V and 0 bases from J, with 10 bases between. Looked up from germline, CDR1 is GTSNPN and CDR2 is SVGIG (reference sequence). The CDR3 consists of 14 residues.